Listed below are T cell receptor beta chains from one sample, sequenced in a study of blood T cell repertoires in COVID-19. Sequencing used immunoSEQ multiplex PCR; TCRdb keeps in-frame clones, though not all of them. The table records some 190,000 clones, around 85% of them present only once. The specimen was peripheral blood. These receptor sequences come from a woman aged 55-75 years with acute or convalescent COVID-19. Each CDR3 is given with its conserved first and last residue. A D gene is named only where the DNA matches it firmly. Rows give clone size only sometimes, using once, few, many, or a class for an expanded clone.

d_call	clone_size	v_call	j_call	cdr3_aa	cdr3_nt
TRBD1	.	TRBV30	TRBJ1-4	CAWTGDRGSEKLFF	TGTGCCTGGACTGGGGACAGAGGGAGTGAAAAACTGTTTTTT
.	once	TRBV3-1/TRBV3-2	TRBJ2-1	CASSLRRGLGSYNEQFF	TGTGCCAGCAGCCTCAGACGGGGGTTGGGCTCCTACAATGAGCAGTTCTTC
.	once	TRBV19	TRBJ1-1	CASVGGGWTAVF	TGTGCCAGTGTTGGGGGTGGGTGGACAGCTGTCTTT
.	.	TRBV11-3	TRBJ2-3	CASSLGRSGTQYF	TGTGCCAGCAGCTTAGGCCGGAGCGGTACGCAGTATTTT
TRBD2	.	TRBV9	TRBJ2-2	CASRPGLAGSNTGELFF	TGTGCCAGCAGGCCGGGACTAGCGGGATCTAACACCGGGGAGCTGTTTTTT
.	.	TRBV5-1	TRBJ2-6	CASTPGLPGANVLTF	TGCGCCAGCACCCCAGGGTTACCTGGGGCCAACGTCCTGACTTTC
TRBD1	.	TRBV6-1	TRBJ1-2	CASSEDGQGNYGYTF	TGTGCCAGCAGTGAAGACGGACAGGGTAATTATGGCTACACCTTC
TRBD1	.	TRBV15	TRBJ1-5	CATLSLTGKRYGNQPQHF	TGTGCCACCTTAAGTCTGACAGGGAAGCGATACGGCAATCAGCCCCAGCATTTT
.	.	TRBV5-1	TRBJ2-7	CASNSGSAYEQYF	TGCGCCAGCAATTCGGGGTCAGCCTACGAGCAGTACTTC
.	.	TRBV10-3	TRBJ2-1	CAISEPLYNEQFF	TGTGCCATCAGTGAGCCCCTCTACAATGAGCAGTTCTTC
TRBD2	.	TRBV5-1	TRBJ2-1	CASSLTSGSFNEQFF	TGCGCCAGCAGCTTGACTAGCGGGAGTTTCAATGAGCAGTTCTTC
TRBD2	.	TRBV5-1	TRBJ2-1	CASSRLAGGSSSYNEQFF	TGCGCCAGCAGTCGGTTAGCGGGAGGCTCCAGCTCCTACAATGAGCAGTTCTTC
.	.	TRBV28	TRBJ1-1	CASSLLGPGSNTEAFF	TGTGCCAGCAGTTTATTGGGGCCAGGGTCGAACACTGAAGCTTTCTTT
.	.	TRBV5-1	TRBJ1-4	CASSQAGAGTGEKLFF	TGCGCCAGCAGCCAGGCAGGGGCAGGGACGGGTGAAAAACTGTTTTTT
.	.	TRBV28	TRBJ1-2	CASSNPLAGSYYGYTF	TGTGCCAGCAGTAACCCGCTCGCAGGCTCGTACTATGGCTACACCTTC
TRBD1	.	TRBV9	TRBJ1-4	CASIARGQGRDGTNEKLFF	TGTGCCAGCATAGCCAGAGGACAGGGGAGGGATGGGACTAATGAAAAACTGTTTTTT
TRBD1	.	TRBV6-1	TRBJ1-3	CASSAGTGGSSAFNTIYF	TGTGCCAGCAGTGCCGGGACAGGGGGCAGTTCGGCTTTTAACACCATATATTTT
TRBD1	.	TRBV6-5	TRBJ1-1	CASSTGGKNTEAFF	TGTGCCAGCAGCACAGGGGGGAAGAACACTGAAGCTTTCTTT
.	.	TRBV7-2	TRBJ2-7	CASSFARRVSNEQYF	TGTGCCAGCAGCTTTGCCAGGCGAGTATCAAACGAGCAGTACTTC
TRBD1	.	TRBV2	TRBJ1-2	CASSFRGDYGYTF	TGTGCCAGCAGTTTCAGGGGGGACTATGGCTACACCTTC
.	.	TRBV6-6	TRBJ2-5	CASSYGGRETQYF	TGTGCCAGCAGTTACGGAGGACGAGAGACCCAGTACTTC
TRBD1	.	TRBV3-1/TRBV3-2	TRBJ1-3	CASSQLQGRTGNTIYF	TGTGCCAGCAGCCAATTACAGGGGAGGACTGGAAACACCATATATTTT
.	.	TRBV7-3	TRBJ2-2	CASSFSPGIGTRELFF	TGTGCCAGCAGCTTCTCACCCGGGATCGGAACTAGGGAGCTGTTTTTT
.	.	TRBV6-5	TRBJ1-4	CASSYTRTVSNEKLFF	TGTGCCAGCAGTTACACTAGGACGGTCAGTAATGAAAAACTGTTTTTT
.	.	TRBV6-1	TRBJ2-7	CASSDSMGAVYEQYF	TGTGCCAGCAGTGACAGCATGGGAGCGGTCTACGAGCAGTACTTC
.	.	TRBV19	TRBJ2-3	CASSKGAGVHEDTQYF	TGTGCCAGTAGTAAAGGGGCAGGGGTTCACGAAGATACGCAGTATTTT
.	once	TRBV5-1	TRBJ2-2	CASSLAMGASGELFF	TGCGCCAGCAGCTTGGCCATGGGGGCTAGCGGGGAGCTGTTTTTT
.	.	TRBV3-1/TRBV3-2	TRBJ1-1	CASSSPPGGSEAFF	TGTGCCAGCAGCTCTCCTCCCGGGGGGTCTGAAGCTTTCTTT
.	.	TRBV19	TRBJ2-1	CASSMWPAEQFF	TGTGCCAGTAGTATGTGGCCTGCCGAGCAGTTCTTC
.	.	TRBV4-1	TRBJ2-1	CASSRVGDSSSYNEQFF	TGCGCCAGCAGCCGCGTCGGGGACTCAAGCTCCTACAATGAGCAGTTCTTC
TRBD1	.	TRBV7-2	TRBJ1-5	CASSFLQGAQPQHF	TGTGCCAGCAGCTTCCTACAGGGGGCTCAGCCCCAGCATTTT
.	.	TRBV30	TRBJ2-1	CAWSLRREQFF	TGTGCCTGGAGTCTCCGCAGGGAGCAGTTCTTC
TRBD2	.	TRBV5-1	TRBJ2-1	CASSGGLASSYNEQFF	TGCGCCAGCAGCGGGGGACTAGCGAGCTCCTACAATGAGCAGTTCTTC
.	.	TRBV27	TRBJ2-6	CASSLSLAGANVLTF	TGTGCCAGCAGTTTATCACTGGCTGGGGCCAACGTCCTGACTTTC
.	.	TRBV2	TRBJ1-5	CATQAPFQPQHF	TGCGCAACACAGGCGCCCTTCCAGCCCCAGCATTTT
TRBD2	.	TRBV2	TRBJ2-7	CASGPPPGLAGGRYEQYF	TGTGCCAGCGGACCCCCTCCGGGACTAGCGGGAGGAAGGTACGAGCAGTACTTC
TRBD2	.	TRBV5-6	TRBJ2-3	CASSSRLAGLTDTQYF	TGTGCCAGCAGCTCCCGACTAGCGGGATTGACAGATACGCAGTATTTT
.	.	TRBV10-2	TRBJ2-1	CASTDGNEQFF	TGCGCCAGCACCGACGGGAATGAGCAGTTCTTC
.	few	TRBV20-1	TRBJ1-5	CSASGGTHQPQHF	TGCAGTGCTAGTGGCGGGACTCATCAGCCCCAGCATTTT
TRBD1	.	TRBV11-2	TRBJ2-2	CASSLRDRNTGELFF	TGTGCCAGCAGCCTCCGGGACAGGAACACCGGGGAGCTGTTTTTT
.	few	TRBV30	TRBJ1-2	CAWSGGTRYGYTF	TGTGCCTGGAGTGGCGGGACGCGTTATGGCTACACCTTC
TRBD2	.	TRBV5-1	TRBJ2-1	CASSSELAPGVHYNEQFF	TGCGCCAGCAGCTCCGAACTAGCGCCTGGGGTCCACTACAATGAGCAGTTCTTC
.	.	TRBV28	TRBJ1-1	CASSRDSSRTEAFF	TGTGCCAGCAGCCGGGATAGTAGTCGAACTGAAGCTTTCTTT
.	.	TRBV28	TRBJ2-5	CASSLGGTGGETQYF	TGTGCCAGCAGTTTGGGGGGGACAGGAGGGGAGACCCAGTACTTC
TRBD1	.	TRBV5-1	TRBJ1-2	CASSRGSGQGGYGYTF	TGCGCCAGCAGCCGGGGGTCGGGACAGGGTGGCTATGGCTACACCTTC
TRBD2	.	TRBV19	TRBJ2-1	CASSIRGLAGINEQFF	TGTGCCAGTAGTATAAGGGGACTAGCGGGTATCAATGAGCAGTTCTTC
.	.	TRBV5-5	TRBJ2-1	CASSPQRNEQFF	TGTGCCAGCAGCCCACAGCGGAATGAGCAGTTCTTC
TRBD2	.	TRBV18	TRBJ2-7	CASSPLTSGGSYEQYF	TGTGCCAGCTCACCACTTACAAGCGGGGGATCCTACGAGCAGTACTTC